A selection of T cell receptor beta chains follows, all from one sample in a study of early T cells in non-severe SARS-CoV-2 infection. From the 5' RACE reads, TCRdb called clonotypes with MiXCR, one entry per CDR3 protein. The table has some 80,000 distinct CDR3 sequences, approximately 12% seen once. The sample consisted of whole blood, taken at baseline. The source of these receptors is an adult who was a healthcare worker with PCR-confirmed SARS-CoV-2 infection or an uninfected control (not recorded which). The donor label of this sample is uncertain. The CDR3 runs from the conserved cysteine through the conserved F or W. D genes are given only for firm matches. Not every row has a clone size; where given, it reads once, few, many or a size class.

D	size	length	V	J	DNA	CDR3
-	-	15	TRBV27	TRBJ2-1	TGTGCCAGCAGTTTTCGCCGAAACTCCTACAATGAGCAGTTCTTC	CASSFRRNSYNEQFF
-	many	18	TRBV3-1	TRBJ2-5	TGTGCCAGCAGCCAAGTGGCAGGAGTTCCCCACGTGCTGGAGACCCAGTACTTC	CASSQVAGVPHVLETQYF
-	-	14	TRBV20-1	TRBJ2-3	TGCAGTGCTCCTCTAGCGTCTAGCACAGATACGCAGTATTTT	CSAPLASSTDTQYF
-	many	13	TRBV7-3	TRBJ1-2	TGTGCCAGCAGCCCAGGGAGGAACTATGGCTACACCTTC	CASSPGRNYGYTF
-	few	15	TRBV6-5	TRBJ2-7	TGTGCCAGCAGTTACTCACGGGGGGCGCGGAACGAGCAGTACTTC	CASSYSRGARNEQYF
-	-	16	TRBV2	TRBJ2-2	TGTGCCAGCAGTGAAGAGTACAGCAAAGAACACCGGGAGCTGTTTTTT	CASSEEYSKEHRELFF
-	-	13	TRBV30	TRBJ1-2	TGTGCCTGGAGCGTGGACAGTAACTATGGCTACACCTTC	CAWSVDSNYGYTF
-	many	19	TRBV25-1	TRBJ2-1	TGTGCCAGCAGTGAATACACCCTTGTCGGTCGCGGCTCCTACAATGAGCAGTTCTTC	CASSEYTLVGRGSYNEQFF
TRBD2	many	15	TRBV19	TRBJ2-7	TGTGCCAGTAGTATCGGACTAGCGGGCCCCTACGAGCAGTACTTC	CASSIGLAGPYEQYF
TRBD1	few	15	TRBV7-8	TRBJ2-3	TGTGCCAGCAGCTTAGCGACAGGGGGCAGGGATACGCAGTATTTT	CASSLATGGRDTQYF
-	-	17	TRBV6-6	TRBJ1-3	TGTGCCAGCAGAGCCCCGAACCCGTATGGGACGGGATACACCATATATTTT	CASRAPNPYGTGYTIYF
TRBD2	-	16	TRBV5-1	TRBJ2-1	TGCGCCAGCAGCCCGGGGAGCGGGAGTATCTACAATGAGCAGTTCTTC	CASSPGSGSIYNEQFF
-	many	14	TRBV30	TRBJ1-1	TGTGCCTGGAGTGTACCTGGGAGAAACACTGAAGCTTTCTTT	CAWSVPGRNTEAFF
-	few	12	TRBV2	TRBJ2-7	TGTGCCAGCAGGGCCAGCGGCCCAAGATCGTACTTC	CASRASGPRSYF
-	many	13	TRBV27	TRBJ2-7	TGTGCCAGCAGCTACGGAGGGGACTACGAGCAGTACTTC	CASSYGGDYEQYF
TRBD1	-	16	TRBV4-3	TRBJ1-1	TGCGCCAGCAGCCAATACGTCAGACAGGGCTCCACTGAAGCTTTCTTT	CASSQYVRQGSTEAFF
-	-	15	TRBV9	TRBJ1-4	TGTGCCAGCGGCCCGAGGGGTCTCGATAATGAAAAACTGTTTTTT	CASGPRGLDNEKLFF
-	-	15	TRBV7-2	TRBJ2-3	TGTGCCAGCAGCTTATGGGGGGGGGCCGTAGATACGCAGTATTTT	CASSLWGGAVDTQYF
TRBD2	-	18	TRBV5-1	TRBJ2-7	TGCGCCAGCAGCTCCCTAGTTCCGGGACTAGCGGGGCTCTACGAGCAGTACTTC	CASSSLVPGLAGLYEQYF
-	-	17	TRBV6-2/TRBV6-3	TRBJ2-1	TGTGCCAGCAGTTACTCGTCAACGGGGACCTTTTACAATGAGCAGTTCTTC	CASSYSSTGTFYNEQFF
-	-	13	TRBV29-1	TRBJ1-1	TGCAGCGTTTCAGGGGAAATGAACACTGAAGCTTTCTTT	CSVSGEMNTEAFF
TRBD2	-	16	TRBV10-1	TRBJ2-1	TGCGCCAGCAGTTGGACTAGCGGGCCTCATCACAATGAGCAGTTCTTC	CASSWTSGPHHNEQFF
-	few	16	TRBV7-9	TRBJ2-3	TGTGCCAGCAGCCCCCGGGCAGCGCTAATCACAGATACGCAGTATTTT	CASSPRAALITDTQYF
TRBD2	-	16	TRBV12-3/TRBV12-4	TRBJ2-3	TGTGCCAGCAGTCTTCCGACTAGCGCCCAGGTCGATACGCAGTATTTT	CASSLPTSAQVDTQYF
TRBD1	few	13	TRBV19	TRBJ2-7	TGTGCCAGTAGTGCCGGACAGGCCTACGAGCAGTACTTC	CASSAGQAYEQYF
-	many	18	TRBV5-6	TRBJ2-3	TGTGCCAGCAGCTTGAGGACCCCCACATGGGCCGAGACAGATACGCAGTATTTT	CASSLRTPTWAETDTQYF
-	-	13	TRBV10-3	TRBJ1-1	TGTGCCACCAATCAGATCGAGAACACTGAAGCTTTCTTT	CATNQIENTEAFF
-	-	8	TRBV20-1	TRBJ2-3	TGCAGTGTGGGTACGCAGTATTTT	CSVGTQYF
TRBD1	few	17	TRBV7-9	TRBJ1-5	TGTGCCAGCAGCCTCGAACCCGGACAGGGAGTATCACGGCCCCAGCATTTT	CASSLEPGQGVSRPQHF
-	-	14	TRBV6-6	TRBJ1-1	TGTGCCAGCAGATCAGAGGGGATGAACACTGAAGCTTTCTTT	CASRSEGMNTEAFF
-	many	13	TRBV20-1	TRBJ2-5	TGCAGTGCTGGGGGCCTCAGAGGGGAGACCCAGTACTTC	CSAGGLRGETQYF
TRBD2	-	15	TRBV5-1	TRBJ2-1	TGCGCCAGCAGCATCTGGCGGGAGATGTCCAATGAGCAGTTCTTC	CASSIWREMSNEQFF
TRBD2	few	14	TRBV28	TRBJ2-7	TGTGCCAGCAGTTTAGCTAGCGGGCACTACGAGCAGTACTTC	CASSLASGHYEQYF
TRBD1	few	17	TRBV11-2	TRBJ2-7	TGTGCCAGCAGCCTTGATACGACTTACAGGGGTCTGGGAGAGCAGTACTTC	CASSLDTTYRGLGEQYF
-	few	15	TRBV20-1	TRBJ1-1	TGCAGTGCTAGAGTTTTTGTACAAGGGGGAACTGAAGCTTTCTTT	CSARVFVQGGTEAFF
-	many	18	TRBV5-1	TRBJ2-6	TGCGCCAGCAGCCGAGTCGCAGGGGCGACCTCTGGGGCCAACGTCCTGACTTTC	CASSRVAGATSGANVLTF
-	-	16	TRBV19	TRBJ2-1	TGTGCCAGTACCCCATGGGAATCAGATCGGGGCAATGAGCAGTTCTTC	CASTPWESDRGNEQFF
TRBD1	-	15	TRBV7-9	TRBJ1-5	TGTGCCAGCAGCTCCGGGACAGCACCTAATCAGCCCCAGCATTTT	CASSSGTAPNQPQHF
-	few	16	TRBV3-1	TRBJ1-1	TGTGCCAGCAGCCAAGAACGGGTCAGACTAAACACTGAAGCTTTCTTT	CASSQERVRLNTEAFF
-	many	13	TRBV4-2	TRBJ2-1	TGTGCCAGCAGCCAAGATTTAGCAAATGAGCAGTTCTTC	CASSQDLANEQFF
-	few	15	TRBV6-6	TRBJ2-3	TGTGCCAGCAGTTACACACAGGACTTCACAGATACGCAGTATTTT	CASSYTQDFTDTQYF
-	few	12	TRBV12-3/TRBV12-4	TRBJ1-2	TGTGCCAGCAGCTACTTGGAAGAGGGCTACACCTTC	CASSYLEEGYTF
TRBD1	-	13	TRBV29-1	TRBJ1-2	TGCAGCGCCTCGGACAGGGCTGGCTATGGCTACACCTTC	CSASDRAGYGYTF
-	-	15	TRBV10-3	TRBJ2-7	TGTGCCATCAGCGATCCCGGGACACTTACCTACGAGCAGTACTTC	CAISDPGTLTYEQYF
TRBD2	few	14	TRBV5-1	TRBJ2-5	TGCGCCAGCAGCCCGGGACTAGCGGGTGAGACCCAGTACTTC	CASSPGLAGETQYF